The clone carrying this TCR beta chain has only one observation. With a J-beta primer mix and a sample-barcoded 5' primer, a second PCR ran about 6 to 11 cycles. TCRdb redid the calling of the 5' RACE reads with MiXCR, one entry per CDR3 protein. Of 1 million to 1.2 million distinct CDR3 sequences detected, more than 30% appear once; the ten largest clones hold roughly 14%. Trimming took 3 bases from V and 0 from J, leaving 19 bases between them. Per the germline V gene, CDR1 is SQVTM and CDR2 is ANQGSEA. This CDR3 comprises 17 residues. This sample was included in a study of blood T cells in healthy people across ages.

The sequenced sample was blood. The chain employs TRBV29-1 and TRBJ2-3; perhaps TRBD1 as D (8 bases). This sequence originates from a man between 18 and 35 years old in good health. The CDR3 DNA reads TGCAGCGTTGAGACCACAGGGGGGGAGACCAGCACAGATACGCAGTATTTT. Protein product: CSVETTGGETSTDTQYF.